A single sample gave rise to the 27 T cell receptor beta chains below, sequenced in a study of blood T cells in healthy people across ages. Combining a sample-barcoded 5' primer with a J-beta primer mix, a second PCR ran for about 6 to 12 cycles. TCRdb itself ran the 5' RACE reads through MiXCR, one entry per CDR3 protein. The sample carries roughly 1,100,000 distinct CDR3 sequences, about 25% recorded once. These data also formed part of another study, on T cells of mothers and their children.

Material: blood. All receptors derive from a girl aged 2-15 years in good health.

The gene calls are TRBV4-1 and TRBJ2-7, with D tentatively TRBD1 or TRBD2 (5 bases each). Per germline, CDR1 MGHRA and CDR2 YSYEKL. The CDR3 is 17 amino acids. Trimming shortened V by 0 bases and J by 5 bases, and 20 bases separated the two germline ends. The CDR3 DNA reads TGCGCCAGCAGCCAAGATGAAGGGGCCCTCCGGGGAGACGAGCAGTACTTC. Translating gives CASSQDEGALRGDEQYF.

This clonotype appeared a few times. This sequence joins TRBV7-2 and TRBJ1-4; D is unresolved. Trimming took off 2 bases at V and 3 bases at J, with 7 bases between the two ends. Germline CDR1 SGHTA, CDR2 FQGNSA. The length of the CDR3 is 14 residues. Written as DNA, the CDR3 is TGTGCCAGCAGCTTACGGGCAGCTAATGAAAAACTGTTTTTT. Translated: CASSLRAANEKLFF.

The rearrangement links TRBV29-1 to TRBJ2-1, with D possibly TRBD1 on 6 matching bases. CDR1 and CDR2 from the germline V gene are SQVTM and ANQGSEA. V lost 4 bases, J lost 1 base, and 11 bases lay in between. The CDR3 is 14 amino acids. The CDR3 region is CSVGKGVSYNEQFF. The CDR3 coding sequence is TGCAGCGTTGGTAAGGGGGTATCCTACAATGAGCAGTTCTTC.

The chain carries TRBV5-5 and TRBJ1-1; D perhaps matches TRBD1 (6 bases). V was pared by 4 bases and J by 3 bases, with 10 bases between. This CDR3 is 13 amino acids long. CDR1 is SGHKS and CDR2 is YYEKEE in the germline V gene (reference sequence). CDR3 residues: CASSGRGYTEAFF. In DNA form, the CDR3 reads TGTGCCAGCAGCGGGAGGGGGTACACTGAAGCTTTCTTT.

CDR3 coding DNA: TGTGCCAGCAGTTACTCATGGACAGACCAAGAGACCCAGTACTTC. This translates into CASSYSWTDQETQYF. The chain links TRBV6-5 to TRBJ2-5, with D perhaps matching TRBD1 (6 bases). Germline V gene lookup returns CDR1 MNHEY and CDR2 SVGAGI. The V end lost 0 bases, the J end lost 0 bases, and 8 bases lay between the germline ends. The CDR3 spans 15 residues.

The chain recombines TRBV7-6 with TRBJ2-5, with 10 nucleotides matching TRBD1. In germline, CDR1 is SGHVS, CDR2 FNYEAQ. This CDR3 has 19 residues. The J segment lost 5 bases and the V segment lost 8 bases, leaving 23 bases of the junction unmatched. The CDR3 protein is CASQRRIEYFRDRGETQYF. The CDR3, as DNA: TGTGCCAGCCAACGGCGGATAGAGTACTTCCGGGACAGGGGTGAGACCCAGTACTTC. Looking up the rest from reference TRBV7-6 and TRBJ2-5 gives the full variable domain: GAGVSQSPRYKVTKRGQDVALRCDPISGHVSLYWYRQALGQGPEFLTYFNYEAQQDKSGLPNDRFSAERPEGSISTLTIQRTEQRDSAMYRCASQRRIEYFRDRGETQYFGPGTRLLVL.

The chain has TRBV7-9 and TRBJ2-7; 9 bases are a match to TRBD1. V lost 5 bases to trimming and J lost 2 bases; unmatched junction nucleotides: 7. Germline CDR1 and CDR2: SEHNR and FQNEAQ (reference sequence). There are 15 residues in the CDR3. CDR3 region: CASSAHRGLTYEQYF. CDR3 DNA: TGTGCCAGCAGCGCCCACAGGGGGCTTACCTACGAGCAGTACTTC. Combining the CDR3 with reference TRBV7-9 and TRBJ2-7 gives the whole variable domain DTGVSQNPRHKITKRGQNVTFRCDPISEHNRLYWYRQTLGQGPEFLTYFQNEAQLEKSRLLSDRFSAERPKGSFSTLEIQRTEQGDSAMYLCASSAHRGLTYEQYFGPGTRLTVT.

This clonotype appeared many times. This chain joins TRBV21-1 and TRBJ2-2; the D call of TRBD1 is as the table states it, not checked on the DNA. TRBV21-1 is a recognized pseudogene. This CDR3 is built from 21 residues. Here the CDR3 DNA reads TGTGCCAGCAGCAAATCAACGGACAGGGGGCAAGAGAAGGGGAGCACCGGGGAGCTGTTTTTT. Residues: CASSKSTDRGQEKGSTGELFF.

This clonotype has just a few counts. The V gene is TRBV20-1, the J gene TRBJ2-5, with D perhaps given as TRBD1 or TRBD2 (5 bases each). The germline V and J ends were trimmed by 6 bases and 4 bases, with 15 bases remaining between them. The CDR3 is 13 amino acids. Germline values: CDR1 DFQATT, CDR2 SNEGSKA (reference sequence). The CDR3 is CSAFISGTETQYF. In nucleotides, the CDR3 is TGCAGTGCCTTTATTTCAGGGACAGAGACCCAGTACTTC.

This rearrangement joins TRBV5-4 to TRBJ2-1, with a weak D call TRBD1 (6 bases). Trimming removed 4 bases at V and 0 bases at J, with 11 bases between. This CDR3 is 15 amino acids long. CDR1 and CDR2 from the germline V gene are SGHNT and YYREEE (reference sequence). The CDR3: CASSGGPISYNEQFF. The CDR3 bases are TGTGCCAGCAGCGGGGGCCCGATCTCCTACAATGAGCAGTTCTTC.

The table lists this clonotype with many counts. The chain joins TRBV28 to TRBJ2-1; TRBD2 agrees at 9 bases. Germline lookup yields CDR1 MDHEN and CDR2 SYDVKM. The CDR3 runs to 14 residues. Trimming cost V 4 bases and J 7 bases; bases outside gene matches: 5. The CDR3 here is CASSWAGGGNEQFF. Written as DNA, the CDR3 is TGTGCCAGCAGTTGGGCGGGAGGGGGTAATGAGCAGTTCTTC.

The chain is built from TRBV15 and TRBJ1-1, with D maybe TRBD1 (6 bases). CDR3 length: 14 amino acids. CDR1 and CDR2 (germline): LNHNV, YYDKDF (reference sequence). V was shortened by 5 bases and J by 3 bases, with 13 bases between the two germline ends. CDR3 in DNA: TGTGCCACCAGCTTAACAGGGACGGACACTGAAGCTTTCTTT. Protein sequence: CATSLTGTDTEAFF.

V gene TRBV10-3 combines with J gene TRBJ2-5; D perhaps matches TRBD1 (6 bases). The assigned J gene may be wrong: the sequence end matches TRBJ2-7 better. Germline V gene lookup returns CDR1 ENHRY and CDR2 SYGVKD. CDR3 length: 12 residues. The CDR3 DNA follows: TGTGCCAACTCCGAGGGGGATTACGAGCAGTACTTC. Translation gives CANSEGDYEQYF.

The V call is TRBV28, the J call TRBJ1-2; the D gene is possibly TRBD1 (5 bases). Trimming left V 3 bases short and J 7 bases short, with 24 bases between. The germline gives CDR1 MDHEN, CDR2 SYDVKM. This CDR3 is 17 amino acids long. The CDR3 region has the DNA TGTGCCAGCAGTTTGGATTGGCAGGGTGGAAAAGTTGGTGGCTACACCTTC. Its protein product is CASSLDWQGGKVGGYTF.

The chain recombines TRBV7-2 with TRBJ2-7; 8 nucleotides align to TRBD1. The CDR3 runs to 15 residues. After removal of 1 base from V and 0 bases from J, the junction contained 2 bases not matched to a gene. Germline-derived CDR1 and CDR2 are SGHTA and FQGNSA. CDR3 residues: CASSLVTGGSYEQYF. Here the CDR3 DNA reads TGTGCCAGCAGCTTAGTCACAGGGGGCTCCTACGAGCAGTACTTC.

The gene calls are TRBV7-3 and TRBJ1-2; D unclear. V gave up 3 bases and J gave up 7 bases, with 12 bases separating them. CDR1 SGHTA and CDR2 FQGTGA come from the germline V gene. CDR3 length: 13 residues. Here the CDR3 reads CASSFSRSGGYTF. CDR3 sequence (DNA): TGTGCCAGCAGCTTCTCCAGGTCGGGTGGCTACACCTTC.

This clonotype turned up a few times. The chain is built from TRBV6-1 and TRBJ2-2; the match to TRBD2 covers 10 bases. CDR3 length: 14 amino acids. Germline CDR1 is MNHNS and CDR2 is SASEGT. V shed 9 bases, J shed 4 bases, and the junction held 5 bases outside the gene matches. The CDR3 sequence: CASPGLAITGELFF. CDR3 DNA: TGTGCCAGTCCGGGACTAGCGATCACCGGGGAGCTGTTTTTT.

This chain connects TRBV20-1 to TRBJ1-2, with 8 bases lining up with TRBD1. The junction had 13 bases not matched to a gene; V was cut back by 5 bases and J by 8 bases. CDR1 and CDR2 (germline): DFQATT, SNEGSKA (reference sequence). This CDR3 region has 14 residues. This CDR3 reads CSAWVQGAFGGYTF. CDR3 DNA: TGCAGTGCTTGGGTCCAGGGGGCGTTTGGGGGCTACACCTTC.

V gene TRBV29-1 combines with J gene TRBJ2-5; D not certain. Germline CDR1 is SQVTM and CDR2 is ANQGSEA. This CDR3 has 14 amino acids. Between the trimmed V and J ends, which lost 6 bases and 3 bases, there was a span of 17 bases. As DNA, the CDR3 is TGCAGCGTCCTTGGGAACAGTAAGAAAGAGACCCAGTACTTC. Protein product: CSVLGNSKKETQYF.

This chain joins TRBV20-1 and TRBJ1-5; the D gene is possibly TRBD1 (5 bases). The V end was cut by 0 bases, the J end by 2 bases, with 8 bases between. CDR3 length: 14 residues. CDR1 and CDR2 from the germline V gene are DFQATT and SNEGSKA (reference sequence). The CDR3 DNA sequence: TGCAGTGCTAGAGACCAGGGAGGCAATCAGCCCCAGCATTTT. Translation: CSARDQGGNQPQHF.

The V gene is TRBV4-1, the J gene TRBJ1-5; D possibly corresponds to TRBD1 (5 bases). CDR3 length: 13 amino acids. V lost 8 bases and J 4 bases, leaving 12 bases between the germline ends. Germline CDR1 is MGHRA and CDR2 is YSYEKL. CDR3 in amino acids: CASAAAGNQPQHF. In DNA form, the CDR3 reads TGCGCCAGCGCGGCGGCAGGGAATCAGCCCCAGCATTTT.

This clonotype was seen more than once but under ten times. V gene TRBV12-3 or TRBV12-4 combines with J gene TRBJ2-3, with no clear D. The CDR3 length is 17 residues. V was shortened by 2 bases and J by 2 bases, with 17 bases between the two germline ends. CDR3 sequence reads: CASSLSAPPSYTDTQYF. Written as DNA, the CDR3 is TGTGCCAGCAGTTTATCGGCCCCGCCTTCTTACACAGATACGCAGTATTTT.

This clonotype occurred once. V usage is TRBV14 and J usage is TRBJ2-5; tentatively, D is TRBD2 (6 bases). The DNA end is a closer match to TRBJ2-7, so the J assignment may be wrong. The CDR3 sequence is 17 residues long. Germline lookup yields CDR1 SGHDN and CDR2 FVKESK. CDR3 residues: CASSQEFWTKGSYEQYF. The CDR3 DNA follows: TGTGCCAGCAGCCAAGAATTCTGGACTAAGGGTTCCTACGAGCAGTACTTC.

The CDR3 loop is CASSLAPGQGYHQPQHF. The DNA of the CDR3 is TGTGCCAGCAGCTTAGCTCCGGGACAGGGTTACCATCAGCCCCAGCATTTT. The chain has TRBV7-8 and TRBJ1-5, with TRBD1 identical over 9 bases. The CDR3 is 17 amino acids. Germline loops: CDR1 SGHVS, CDR2 FQNEAQ. V shed 0 bases and J 5 bases; nucleotides not matched to a gene: 8.

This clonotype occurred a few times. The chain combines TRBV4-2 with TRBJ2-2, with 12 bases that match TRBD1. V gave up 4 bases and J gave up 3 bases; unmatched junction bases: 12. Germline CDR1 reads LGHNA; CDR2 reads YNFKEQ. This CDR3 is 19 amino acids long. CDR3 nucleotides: TGTGCCAGCAGCCCCCGGACTCCGGGACAGGGGGCATACACCGGGGAGCTGTTTTTT. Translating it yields CASSPRTPGQGAYTGELFF.

CDR3 in amino acids: CASSFPGQELFF. The DNA of the CDR3 is TGTGCCAGCAGTTTTCCGGGACAGGAGCTGTTTTTT. The chain couples TRBV7-9 to TRBJ2-2; possibly TRBD1 for D (6 bases). CDR1 SEHNR and CDR2 FQNEAQ come from the germline V gene (reference sequence). CDR3 length: 12 amino acids. Trimming stripped 6 bases from V and 10 bases from J, with 12 bases between.

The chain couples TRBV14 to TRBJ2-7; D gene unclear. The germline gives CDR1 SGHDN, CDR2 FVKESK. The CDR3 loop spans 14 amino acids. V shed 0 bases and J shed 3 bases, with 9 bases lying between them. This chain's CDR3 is CASSQENSYYEQYF. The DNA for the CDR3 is TGTGCCAGCAGCCAAGAGAACAGCTACTACGAGCAGTACTTC.